This is a list of T cell receptor beta chains from one sample in a study of beta chain features in type 1 diabetes. Produced via immunoSEQ multiplex PCR; TCRdb's table is partial and in-frame only. The sample holds under 150,000 clones, 15% to 20% seen once. The material sequenced was central memory CD4+ T cells from blood. The receptors shown here come from a man aged 18 to 29 with type 1 diabetes. Both conserved end residues are part of each CDR3. The D gene is left open where the match is weak. The size field is filled for only some rows; it gives once, few, many or a size class.

clone_size j_call v_call cdr3_length d_call cdr3_nt cdr3_aa
NA TRBJ2-1 TRBV29-1 10 NA TGCAGCGTTGCCGAGCAGATCCAGTTCTTC CSVAEQIQFF
few TRBJ2-5 TRBV9 18 TRBD2 TGTGCCAGCAGCGTAGGGAGCGGGGGGCCTGGGATGGGAGAGACCCAGTACTTC CASSVGSGGPGMGETQYF
NA TRBJ2-5 TRBV7-2 12 NA TGTGCCAGCAGCGAGTACCAAGAGACCCAGTACTTC CASSEYQETQYF
NA TRBJ2-7 TRBV28 15 TRBD1 TGTGCCAGCAGCCGATATAGGACAGGCTCCTACGAGCAGTACTTC CASSRYRTGSYEQYF
NA TRBJ2-1 TRBV19 18 TRBD1 TGTGCCAGTAGTATAGATCGGACAGGGGATAGCTCCTACAATGAGCAGTTCTTC CASSIDRTGDSSYNEQFF
NA TRBJ2-5 TRBV18 14 NA TGTGCCAGCTCACCCGGTCAGGGTTTGGAGACCCAGTACTTC CASSPGQGLETQYF
NA TRBJ2-7 TRBV7-2 15 NA TGTGCCAGCAGCTTAGTTTCCGGGCTTGGGGACGAGCAGTACTTC CASSLVSGLGDEQYF
NA TRBJ1-2 TRBV29-1 13 TRBD1 TGCAGCGTTGAGGTTGGACAGGGCTATGGCTACACCTTC CSVEVGQGYGYTF
NA TRBJ1-2 TRBV9 15 NA TGTGCCAGCAGCGTAGAGGGTGCAGGGAACTATGGCTACACCTTC CASSVEGAGNYGYTF
NA TRBJ2-1 TRBV7-2 14 TRBD1 TGTGCCAGCAGCCCCGGACAGGGGGCACATGAGCAGTTCTTC CASSPGQGAHEQFF
NA TRBJ2-4 TRBV28 18 TRBD1 TGTGCCAGCAGTACCTTACAGGGGGCGTCTCGATTAAGGGACATTCAGTACTTC CASSTLQGASRLRDIQYF
few TRBJ2-1 TRBV2 16 TRBD2 TGTGCCAGCAGTCCCTTGGGACTAGCGCCTTACAATGAGCAGTTCTTC CASSPLGLAPYNEQFF
many TRBJ2-1 TRBV14 14 NA TGTGCCAGCAGCCAAGGAGGGGCAGGTACTGAGCAGTTCTTC CASSQGGAGTEQFF
few TRBJ2-3 TRBV9 15 TRBD2 TGTGCCAGCAGCGTAGGACTAGCGGGCCCAGATACGCAGTATTTT CASSVGLAGPDTQYF
NA TRBJ1-1 TRBV5-1 13 NA TGCGCCAGCAGCTTGGGCGGGGACCCTGAAGCTTTCTTT CASSLGGDPEAFF
few TRBJ2-3 TRBV5-4 14 NA TGTGCCAGCAGCTTGCGGGGGAGCACAGATACGCAGTATTTT CASSLRGSTDTQYF
once TRBJ2-1 TRBV12-5 16 NA TGTGCTAGTGGTTTGGTACTTGGGAGCTCCTACAATGAGCAGTTCTTC CASGLVLGSSYNEQFF
few TRBJ2-2 TRBV7-2 12 NA TGTGCCAGCAGCTTTTATGGCGGGGAGCTGTTTTTT CASSFYGGELFF
NA TRBJ2-3 TRBV9 14 TRBD1 TGTGCCAGCAGCCCCCGTGAGGGGGCGGATACGCAGTATTTT CASSPREGADTQYF
NA TRBJ2-2 TRBV28 13 NA TGTGCCAGCAGTCCTAGGACCCTCGGGGAGCTGTTTTTT CASSPRTLGELFF
NA TRBJ2-5 TRBV18 14 NA TGTGCCAGCTCCCTCGGACAGATCCAAGAGACCCAGTACTTC CASSLGQIQETQYF
NA TRBJ1-2 TRBV7-2 14 NA TGTGCCAGCGCCTCAGTTCGGGGGCCAATTGGCTACACCTTC CASASVRGPIGYTF
few TRBJ2-1 TRBV4-1 19 TRBD2 TGCGCCAGCAGCCTGATATTTCTAGCGGGGGGGATCGAGAACAATGAGCAGTTCTTC CASSLIFLAGGIENNEQFF
NA TRBJ1-1 TRBV27 13 TRBD1 TGTGCCAGCAGTTTACAGGGGGCCGCTGAAGCTTTCTTT CASSLQGAAEAFF
NA TRBJ2-5 TRBV7-2 12 NA TGTGCCAGCAGCTTAGAGCTGGGGACCCAGTACTTC CASSLELGTQYF
few TRBJ2-3 TRBV6-6 15 NA TGTGCCAGCAAGCAGAGAACAGGCACCACAGATACGCAGTATTTT CASKQRTGTTDTQYF
NA TRBJ2-7 TRBV30 14 NA TGTGCCTCGACAAAACAGGGCATAACCTACGAGCAGTACTTC CASTKQGITYEQYF
NA TRBJ2-1 TRBV5-1 16 TRBD2 TGCGCCAGCAGCTGGATAGCGGGGAACTCCTACAATGAGCAGTTCTTC CASSWIAGNSYNEQFF
NA TRBJ2-7 TRBV30 11 NA TGTGCCTGGAGTGTCCGATACGAGCAGTACTTC CAWSVRYEQYF